This TCR beta chain was documented in a study of cytomegalovirus exposure and HLA in healthy donors. The CDR3 totals 11 residues. Trimming removed 2 bases from V and 5 bases from J, with 5 bases in between. Germline values: CDR1 SGHRS, CDR2 YFSETQ. The primer mix had 60 Vbeta and 13 Jbeta primers. Measured with immunoSEQ multiplex PCR; TCRdb has only the in-frame clones, and not every one. Here the sample spans tens of thousands of clones, around three quarters being singletons. The chain uses TRBV5-1 and TRBJ2-7, with D unclear. The receptor was isolated from an older woman in good health and CMV-seropositive. Sequencing used PBMCs. As DNA, the CDR3 is TGCGCCAGCAGCTTACGGGACGAGCAGTACTTC. This sequence encodes CASSLRDEQYF.